This T cell receptor beta chain was obtained from a study of blood T cell repertoires in COVID-19. At the level of the study: COVID-19 samples, acute and convalescent, were from the United States, Italy and Spain. T cells, B-cell-depleted T cells, or PBMCs supplied cDNA or gDNA.

In the original analysis: Nucleated cell counts were estimated from reference gene primer amplification. TCRdb's copy holds only in-frame clones and misses some; the assay was immunoSEQ multiplex PCR. V, J and clone size derive from that table, while D and trimming were established from the DNA sequence. The sample contains under 250,000 clones, more than 65% of which appear only once. V was shortened by 4 bases and J by 8 bases, with 21 bases between the two germline ends. CDR3 length equals 16 residues. Germline V gene data show CDR1 as MNHNS and CDR2 as SASEGT. Sequencing input: peripheral blood. The clonotype was recovered from a human donor in a cohort sampled during active COVID-19. The chain links TRBV6-1 to TRBJ2-4; D might be TRBD2 (7 bases). The CDR3 DNA is TGTGCCAGCAGTGGACTTCCGACCTGGGAGGGGGACATTCAGTACTTC. Translation gives CASSGLPTWEGDIQYF.